These T cell receptor beta chains were read from a single sample in a study of human T cells and chemical hapten exposure. A single record per CDR3 protein comes from TCRdb applying MiXCR to the RACE reads. Among roughly 380,000 distinct CDR3 sequences listed, less than 6.5% were seen once. Specimen: whole blood, collected in connection with sensitization to the hapten diphenylcyclopropenone (DPC). These receptors all come from a woman aged 45-65 years with alopecia areata. Some clones in this sample may be carry-over from other donors' samples. The CDR3 runs from the conserved cysteine through the conserved F or W. A D gene is named only where the DNA matches it firmly. Clone size, where shown, is once, few, many, or a class for clones that have expanded.

V: TRBV19
size: NA
D: NA
J: TRBJ2-3
DNA: TGTGCCAGTAGGATTACTAGCACAGATACGCAGTATTTT
CDR3: CASRITSTDTQYF

V: TRBV5-1
size: NA
D: NA
J: TRBJ2-5
DNA: TGCGCCAGCAGCTTGAGTGGCGGCCGGGGCCAAGAGACCCAGTACTTC
CDR3: CASSLSGGRGQETQYF

V: TRBV20-1
size: many
D: TRBD1
J: TRBJ1-5
DNA: TGCAGTGCGGTCGTACAGGGGCGGAATCAGCCCCAGCATTTT
CDR3: CSAVVQGRNQPQHF

V: TRBV20-1
size: many
D: TRBD2
J: TRBJ2-3
DNA: TGCAGTGCCGGCTTAGCGGGGGCACGCGATACGCAGTATTTT
CDR3: CSAGLAGARDTQYF

V: TRBV6-2/TRBV6-3
size: few
D: TRBD2
J: TRBJ2-3
DNA: TGTGCCAGCAGTTATAGAGCGGGAGCAGATACGCAGTATTTT
CDR3: CASSYRAGADTQYF

V: TRBV10-2
size: many
D: NA
J: TRBJ2-3
DNA: TGCGCCAGCAGTGAAGGGGGAGGCGGCACAGATACGCAGTATTTT
CDR3: CASSEGGGGTDTQYF

V: TRBV30
size: many
D: TRBD1
J: TRBJ2-7
DNA: TGTGCCTGGAGTGGAGGGGGCTACCACGAGCAGTACTTC
CDR3: CAWSGGGYHEQYF

V: TRBV19
size: NA
D: TRBD2
J: TRBJ2-2
DNA: TGTGCCAGTAGTAGCGGGGGGGACACCGGGGAGCTGTTTTTT
CDR3: CASSSGGDTGELFF

V: TRBV2
size: NA
D: TRBD1
J: TRBJ2-3
DNA: TGTGCCAGCAGTGGGTGGACAGGAACAGATACGCAGTATTTT
CDR3: CASSGWTGTDTQYF

V: TRBV30
size: NA
D: TRBD1
J: TRBJ1-1
DNA: TGTGCCTGGAGTGACGACAGGGGCCGGGGAACTGAAGCTTTCTTT
CDR3: CAWSDDRGRGTEAFF

V: TRBV19
size: many
D: TRBD1
J: TRBJ2-1
DNA: TGTGCCAGTAGTATCCCCCGGACAGGGTCGAATGAGCAGTTCTTC
CDR3: CASSIPRTGSNEQFF

V: TRBV3-1
size: many
D: NA
J: TRBJ1-3
DNA: TGTGCCAGCAGCCAAGGTCCGGGGAGAAACACCATATATTTT
CDR3: CASSQGPGRNTIYF

V: TRBV5-1
size: few
D: NA
J: TRBJ1-6
DNA: TGCGCCAGCAGCCCGCAGGGAGGCGCCTATAATTCACCCCTCCACTTT
CDR3: CASSPQGGAYNSPLHF

V: TRBV10-3
size: few
D: NA
J: TRBJ2-7
DNA: TGTGCCATCAGTGATAACCTCTTAACCTACGAGCAGTACTTC
CDR3: CAISDNLLTYEQYF

V: TRBV12-3/TRBV12-4
size: NA
D: NA
J: TRBJ1-4
DNA: TGTGCCAGCAAAGGGACTGACTATGAAAAACTGTTTTTT
CDR3: CASKGTDYEKLFF

V: TRBV7-8
size: many
D: TRBD2
J: TRBJ2-3
DNA: TGTGCCAGCAGCTTAGCGTATGCGACTAGCGGGAAGTCTAGCACAGATACGCAGTATTTT
CDR3: CASSLAYATSGKSSTDTQYF

V: TRBV28
size: NA
D: NA
J: TRBJ2-5
DNA: TGTGCCAGCAGTACCCGGGGTCCAGAGACCCAGTACTTC
CDR3: CASSTRGPETQYF

V: TRBV5-6
size: many
D: NA
J: TRBJ2-1
DNA: TGTGCCAGCAGCCATGGAAAGGAGTACAATGAGCAGTTCTTC
CDR3: CASSHGKEYNEQFF

V: TRBV7-9
size: NA
D: NA
J: TRBJ1-1
DNA: TGTGCCAGCAGCATGAATGAAGCTTTCTTT
CDR3: CASSMNEAFF

V: TRBV9
size: NA
D: NA
J: TRBJ1-4
DNA: TGTGCCAGCAGCGCCCAGGCAACTAATGAAAAACTGTTTTTT
CDR3: CASSAQATNEKLFF

V: TRBV7-9
size: few
D: TRBD2
J: TRBJ2-3
DNA: TGTGCCAGCAGCGGGACTAGCGGGGGAGATACGCAGTATTTT
CDR3: CASSGTSGGDTQYF

V: TRBV6-2/TRBV6-3
size: few
D: TRBD1
J: TRBJ2-2
DNA: TGTGCCAGCAGTTTTGGACAGGCCGGGGAGCTGTTTTTT
CDR3: CASSFGQAGELFF

V: TRBV2
size: few
D: NA
J: TRBJ1-2
DNA: TGTGCCAGCAGTGAAAATCAGGGCGATTATGGCTACACCTTC
CDR3: CASSENQGDYGYTF

V: TRBV20-1
size: NA
D: TRBD2
J: TRBJ2-7
DNA: TGCAGTGCCAATCCTGGGGCTACAGCGGGAGCCCCGGGATACGAGCAGTACTTC
CDR3: CSANPGATAGAPGYEQYF

V: TRBV6-1
size: few
D: NA
J: TRBJ1-5
DNA: TGTGCCAGCAGTGAAACACCCAGCAATCAGCCCCAGCATTTT
CDR3: CASSETPSNQPQHF

V: TRBV2
size: NA
D: NA
J: TRBJ1-5
DNA: TGTGCCAGCAGTTACGGGACGAGGGATCAGCCCCAGCATTTT
CDR3: CASSYGTRDQPQHF

V: TRBV9
size: many
D: NA
J: TRBJ2-3
DNA: TGTGCCAGCAGCGTAGTCCCCAACGGAGATACGCAGTATTTT
CDR3: CASSVVPNGDTQYF

V: TRBV24-1
size: NA
D: TRBD1
J: TRBJ2-1
DNA: TGTGCCACCAGTGATTTTGAAGGGGGCGGAGGAGTGCCAAATGAGCAGTTCTTC
CDR3: CATSDFEGGGGVPNEQFF

V: TRBV5-4
size: few
D: TRBD1
J: TRBJ1-1
DNA: TGTGCCAGCAGCCCTCCTACAGGGGGAAACGCTGAAGCTTTCTTT
CDR3: CASSPPTGGNAEAFF

V: TRBV12-3/TRBV12-4
size: many
D: TRBD2
J: TRBJ2-3
DNA: TGTGCCAGCACCCTGACTAGCGGTTCAGATACGCAGTATTTT
CDR3: CASTLTSGSDTQYF

V: TRBV29-1
size: few
D: TRBD2
J: TRBJ2-1
DNA: TGCAGCGTCGATAGCGGGGGGGCAGATGAGCAGTTCTTC
CDR3: CSVDSGGADEQFF

V: TRBV7-2
size: many
D: TRBD2
J: TRBJ2-2
DNA: TGTGCCAGCAGCTTATGGCTCACCGGGACTAGCGGTTCCACGAACACCGGGGAGCTGTTTTTT
CDR3: CASSLWLTGTSGSTNTGELFF

V: TRBV28
size: many
D: NA
J: TRBJ1-4
DNA: TGTGCCAGCAGAACAGGGCCTAATGAAAAACTGTTTTTT
CDR3: CASRTGPNEKLFF

V: TRBV29-1
size: few
D: NA
J: TRBJ2-1
DNA: TGCAGCGCGGAAGGGGGGTCCTACAATGAGCAGTTCTTC
CDR3: CSAEGGSYNEQFF

V: TRBV27
size: many
D: TRBD2
J: TRBJ2-2
DNA: TGTGCCAGCAGCCCGGGACTAGCTAACACCGGGGAGCTGTTTTTT
CDR3: CASSPGLANTGELFF

V: TRBV5-1
size: many
D: NA
J: TRBJ1-4
DNA: TGCGCCAGCAGCCCTTTGACAGGAAATGAAAAACTGTTTTTT
CDR3: CASSPLTGNEKLFF

V: TRBV7-2
size: many
D: NA
J: TRBJ2-7
DNA: TGTGCCAGCAGCTTAAATCCCCCCGGGAGCTCCTACGAGCAGTACTTC
CDR3: CASSLNPPGSSYEQYF

V: TRBV6-6
size: NA
D: NA
J: TRBJ2-7
DNA: TGTGCCAGCAGTTACTCGCCTGGCCCATCCTCCTACGAGCAGTACTTC
CDR3: CASSYSPGPSSYEQYF

V: TRBV9
size: many
D: TRBD2
J: TRBJ2-5
DNA: TGTGCCAGCAGCGCGCACACGGGACTAGTGGTCGAAGAGACCCAGTACTTC
CDR3: CASSAHTGLVVEETQYF

V: TRBV4-3
size: few
D: NA
J: TRBJ1-2
DNA: TGCGCCAGCCATGCCCCCGGGGGGCTAGATGGCTACACCTTC
CDR3: CASHAPGGLDGYTF

V: TRBV9
size: few
D: NA
J: TRBJ2-7
DNA: TGTGCCAGCAGCGTCCTGGACGGGTTCGGCGAGCAGTACTTC
CDR3: CASSVLDGFGEQYF

V: TRBV6-1
size: many
D: TRBD1
J: TRBJ1-1
DNA: TGTGCACTAAGACAGGGGGCGAACACTGAAGCTTTCTTT
CDR3: CALRQGANTEAFF

V: TRBV27
size: few
D: TRBD1
J: TRBJ2-7
DNA: TGTGCCAGCAGTCGGGACAGGGATCTCTACGAGCAGTACTTC
CDR3: CASSRDRDLYEQYF

V: TRBV5-1
size: NA
D: NA
J: TRBJ2-1
DNA: TGCGCCAGCAGCTTCCTTGAGTCGGGTGAGCAGTTCTTC
CDR3: CASSFLESGEQFF

V: TRBV7-2
size: many
D: NA
J: TRBJ2-3
DNA: TGTGCCAGCAGCTTACTAGCGAGTAGCACAGATACGCAGTATTTT
CDR3: CASSLLASSTDTQYF

V: TRBV5-1
size: many
D: NA
J: TRBJ1-1
DNA: TGCGCCAGCAGCTTGGCAGGGAGCGGTCGCACTGAAGCTTTCTTT
CDR3: CASSLAGSGRTEAFF

V: TRBV28
size: few
D: NA
J: TRBJ1-4
DNA: TGTGCCAGTACTCTCCCCGGGACGGATGAAAAACTGTTTTTT
CDR3: CASTLPGTDEKLFF

V: TRBV6-5
size: few
D: TRBD1
J: TRBJ1-6
DNA: TGTGCCAGCAGTGACGGACAGGCCTATAATTCACCCCTCCACTTT
CDR3: CASSDGQAYNSPLHF

V: TRBV5-4
size: few
D: TRBD1
J: TRBJ1-1
DNA: TGTGCCAGCAGCTTGGATTCGACAGGGGGTTTCACTGAAGCTTTCTTT
CDR3: CASSLDSTGGFTEAFF

V: TRBV7-2
size: NA
D: NA
J: TRBJ1-5
DNA: TGTGCCAGCAGCTCCGGGACTCCAAGTGGCCAGCCCCAGCATTTT
CDR3: CASSSGTPSGQPQHF

V: TRBV4-1
size: few
D: NA
J: TRBJ1-3
DNA: TGCGCCAGCAGCCAAGGCCAGAACTCTGGAAACACCATATATTTT
CDR3: CASSQGQNSGNTIYF

V: TRBV12-3/TRBV12-4
size: NA
D: TRBD1
J: TRBJ2-5
DNA: TGTGCCAGCAGTCGGGGACAGGGGAGATGGAAGACCCAGTACTTC
CDR3: CASSRGQGRWKTQYF

V: TRBV28
size: many
D: NA
J: TRBJ2-1
DNA: TGTGCCAGCAGTTCCGGACAGATCTCCTACAATGAGCAGTTCTTC
CDR3: CASSSGQISYNEQFF

V: TRBV4-3
size: many
D: NA
J: TRBJ1-2
DNA: TGCGCCAGCAGCCAAGATGATCGGGGGGACGGTGGCTACACCTTC
CDR3: CASSQDDRGDGGYTF

V: TRBV2
size: many
D: NA
J: TRBJ1-5
DNA: TGTGCCAGCAAGGTCGGGGGCGAGGGCAATCAGCCCCAGCATTTT
CDR3: CASKVGGEGNQPQHF